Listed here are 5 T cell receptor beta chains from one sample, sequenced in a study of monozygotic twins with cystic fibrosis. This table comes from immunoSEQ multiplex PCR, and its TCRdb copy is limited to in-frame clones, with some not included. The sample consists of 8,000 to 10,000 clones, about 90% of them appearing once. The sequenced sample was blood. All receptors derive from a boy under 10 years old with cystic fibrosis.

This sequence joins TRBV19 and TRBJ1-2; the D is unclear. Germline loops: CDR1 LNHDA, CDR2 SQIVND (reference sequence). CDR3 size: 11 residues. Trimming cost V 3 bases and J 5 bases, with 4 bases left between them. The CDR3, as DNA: TGTGCCAGTAGTATGTGGTATGGCTACACCTTC. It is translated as CASSMWYGYTF.

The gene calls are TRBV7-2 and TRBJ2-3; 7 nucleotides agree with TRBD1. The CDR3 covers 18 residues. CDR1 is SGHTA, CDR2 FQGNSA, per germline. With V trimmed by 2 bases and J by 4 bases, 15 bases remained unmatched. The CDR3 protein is CASSLTGLGGAGSDTQYF. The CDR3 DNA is TGTGCCAGCAGCTTAACTGGGTTAGGGGGCGCGGGCTCAGATACGCAGTATTTT.

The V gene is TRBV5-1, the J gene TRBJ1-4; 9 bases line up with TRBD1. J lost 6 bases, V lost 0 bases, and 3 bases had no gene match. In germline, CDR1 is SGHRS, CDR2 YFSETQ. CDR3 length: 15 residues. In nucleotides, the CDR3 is TGCGCCAGCAGCTTGGCCGGGACAGGGCATGAAAAACTGTTTTTT. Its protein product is CASSLAGTGHEKLFF. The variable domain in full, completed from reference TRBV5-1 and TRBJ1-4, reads KAGVTQTPRYLIKTRGQQVTLSCSPISGHRSVSWYQQTPGQGLQFLFEYFSETQRNKGNFPGRFSGRQFSNSRSEMNVSTLELGDSALYLCASSLAGTGHEKLFFGSGTQLSVL.

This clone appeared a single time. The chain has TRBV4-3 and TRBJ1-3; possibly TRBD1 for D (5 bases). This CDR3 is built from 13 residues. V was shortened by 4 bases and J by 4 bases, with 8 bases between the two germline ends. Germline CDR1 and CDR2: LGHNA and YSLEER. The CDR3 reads CASSPAGGNTIYF. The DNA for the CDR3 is TGCGCCAGCAGCCCGGCAGGGGGAAACACCATATATTTT.

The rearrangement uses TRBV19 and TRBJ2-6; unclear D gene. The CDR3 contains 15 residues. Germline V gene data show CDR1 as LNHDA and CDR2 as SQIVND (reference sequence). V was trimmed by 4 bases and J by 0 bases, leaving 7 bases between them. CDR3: CASSTTVSGANVLTF. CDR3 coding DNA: TGTGCCAGTAGTACCACAGTCTCTGGGGCCAACGTCCTGACTTTC.